Below, 15 T cell receptor beta chains from the same sample are listed, as sequenced in a study of a mutant IDH1 vaccine in newly diagnosed glioma. Method: immunoSEQ multiplex PCR; TCRdb's copy keeps in-frame clones and lacks some. Of roughly 28,000 clones listed, roughly three quarters were seen once; the top ten hold roughly 6.6%. Indicated time point: week 5, during vaccination. In every dose of vaccine, 300 ug of mutant IDH1 20-mer peptide was given alongside topical imiquimod. Their antigen targets remain unknown. Here the sequenced sample was PBMCs, taken from a glioma patient whose treatment included an IDH1 peptide vaccine. The source is a middle-aged man with glioma. Some clones in this sample may be carry-over from other donors' samples.

The chain has TRBV19 and TRBJ2-5; 8 nucleotides line up with TRBD2. In germline, CDR1 is LNHDA, CDR2 SQIVND (reference sequence). This CDR3 has 13 amino acids. Trimming removed 11 bases from V and 5 bases from J; junction bases left unmatched: 10. CDR3 loop: CAPSRGGHETQYF. The CDR3 DNA reads TGTGCCCCTTCCCGCGGGGGGCATGAGACCCAGTACTTC.

V gene TRBV7-9 combines with J gene TRBJ2-3; 12 nucleotides agree with TRBD1. The CDR3 covers 15 residues. The V gene's germline CDR1 is SEHNR and CDR2 FQNEAQ (reference sequence). Losses at the gene ends were 6 bases for V and 3 bases for J; bases not matched to a gene: 4. The CDR3 reads CASSPGQGATDTQYF. The DNA for the CDR3 is TGTGCCAGCAGTCCGGGACAGGGGGCGACAGATACGCAGTATTTT. Based on the CDR3 plus reference TRBV7-9 and TRBJ2-3, the full variable domain is DTGVSQNPRHKITKRGQNVTFRCDPISEHNRLYWYRQTLGQGPEFLTYFQNEAQLEKSRLLSDRFSAERPKGSFSTLEIQRTEQGDSAMYLCASSPGQGATDTQYFGPGTRLTVL.

The rearrangement joins TRBV9 to TRBJ2-7; TRBD2 matches at 12 bases. Germline CDR1 SGDLS, CDR2 YYNGEE. The CDR3 spans 15 residues. V dropped 0 bases and J dropped 2; count of bases not matched to a gene: 0. In DNA form, the CDR3 reads TGTGCCAGCAGCGTAGGACTAGCGGGGGCCTACGAGCAGTACTTC. As protein: CASSVGLAGAYEQYF.

J is TRBJ1-1 and V is TRBV19; D is ambiguous. CDR3 length equals 12 residues. V was cut by 5 bases and J by 1 base, with 5 bases left in between. The germline gives CDR1 LNHDA, CDR2 SQIVND (reference sequence). The CDR3 is CASSVWNTEAFF. Here the CDR3 DNA reads TGTGCCAGTAGTGTCTGGAACACTGAAGCTTTCTTT.

The chain couples TRBV6-5 to TRBJ1-1; 8 bases are a match to TRBD1. Germline V gene lookup returns CDR1 MNHEY and CDR2 SVGAGI. The CDR3 is made up of 15 amino acids. Unmatched junction bases numbered 11, after V lost 7 bases and J lost 4 bases. CDR3 amino acids: CASTHIGQGGTEAFF. CDR3 DNA sequence: TGTGCCAGCACACACATCGGACAGGGAGGCACTGAAGCTTTCTTT.

The CDR3 DNA sequence: TGTGCCAGCAGCTTAGCGGGACTGCGCACTGAAGCTTTCTTT. It translates to CASSLAGLRTEAFF. This chain connects TRBV7-2 to TRBJ1-1; TRBD1 might be the D (5 bases). V was trimmed by 0 bases and J by 4 bases, leaving 9 bases between them. This CDR3 region has 14 residues. CDR1 and CDR2 (germline): SGHTA, FQGNSA.

The chain combines TRBV5-1 with TRBJ2-7; 12 bases match TRBD2. The CDR3 spans 15 residues. Germline CDR1 and CDR2: SGHRS and YFSETQ. The V gene end was trimmed by 4 bases and the J gene end by 5 bases; junction bases not matched to a gene: 7. CDR3: CASSPRTSGVHEQYF. CDR3 in DNA: TGCGCCAGCAGCCCAAGGACTAGCGGGGTTCACGAGCAGTACTTC.

The rearrangement links TRBV30 to TRBJ2-1; 13 bases fit TRBD2. Per germline, CDR1 GTSNPN and CDR2 SVGIG (reference sequence). The CDR3 is 17 residues long. The V gene end was trimmed by 2 bases and the J gene end by 4 bases; junction bases not matched to a gene: 8. The CDR3 sequence is CAWSPGLAGTGYNEQFF. In nucleotides, the CDR3 is TGTGCCTGGAGTCCGGGACTAGCGGGGACTGGATACAATGAGCAGTTCTTC.

The table lists this clone with a count of one. DNA for the CDR3: TGTGCCAGCTCACCCACCTCACGGGACGGCTACACCTTC. It translates to CASSPTSRDGYTF. The chain couples TRBV18 to TRBJ1-2, with a weak D call TRBD1 (5 bases). The germline V gene encodes CDR1 KGHSH and CDR2 LQKENI. This CDR3 has 13 residues. The V and J ends lost 3 bases and 8 bases respectively, with 13 bases between them. Combining the CDR3 with reference TRBV18 and TRBJ1-2 gives the whole variable domain NAGVMQNPRHLVRRRGQEARLRCSPMKGHSHVYWYRQLPEEGLKFMVYLQKENIIDESGMPKERFSAEFPKEGPSILRIQQVVRGDSAAYFCASSPTSRDGYTFGSGTRLTVV.

This clone was observed a single time. V gene TRBV5-4 combines with J gene TRBJ2-3, with a possible D match to TRBD2 (5 bases). The CDR3 consists of 13 residues. Germline-derived CDR1 and CDR2 are SGHNT and YYREEE (reference sequence). V gave up 3 bases and J gave up 2 bases, with 7 bases separating them. CDR3 loop: CASSSDFTDTQYF. The CDR3 region has the DNA TGTGCCAGCAGCTCGGACTTCACAGATACGCAGTATTTT. The full variable domain, completed using reference TRBV5-4 and TRBJ2-3, is ETGVTQSPTHLIKTRGQQVTLRCSSQSGHNTVSWYQQALGQGPQFIFQYYREEENGRGNFPPRFSGLQFPNYSSELNVNALELDDSALYLCASSSDFTDTQYFGPGTRLTVL.

DNA of the CDR3: TGTGCTAGTGGTCTGGCCGGCAATGAGCAGTTCTTC. Translated: CASGLAGNEQFF. The rearrangement uses TRBV12-5 and TRBJ2-1, with D unresolved. The CDR3 length is 12 residues. V was clipped by 5 bases and J by 6 bases, with 8 bases between them. From germline, CDR1 is LGHNT and CDR2 FRNRAP.

V usage is TRBV29-1 and J usage is TRBJ2-5; D is perhaps TRBD2 (6 bases). V was cut by 6 bases and J by 1 base, with 12 bases left in between. This CDR3 region has 13 residues. Germline V gene sequence: CDR1 SQVTM, CDR2 ANQGSEA. The CDR3 sequence is CSVRAGLQETQYF. The CDR3 DNA sequence: TGCAGCGTGAGGGCGGGACTCCAAGAGACCCAGTACTTC.

This chain connects TRBV7-2 to TRBJ2-7, with D unresolved. Germline V gene data show CDR1 as SGHTA and CDR2 as FQGNSA. The CDR3 extends over 13 amino acids. With 1 base removed from V and 3 bases from J, the gap between germline ends came to 7 bases. The CDR3 spells CASSLGLSYEQYF. The CDR3 nucleotides read TGTGCCAGCAGCTTAGGTCTCAGCTACGAGCAGTACTTC.

The rearrangement joins TRBV7-9 to TRBJ2-5; TRBD2 aligns across 11 bases. Unmatched junction bases numbered 2, after V lost 3 bases and J lost 2 bases. CDR1 and CDR2 from the germline V gene are SEHNR and FQNEAQ (reference sequence). This CDR3 is 15 amino acids long. This CDR3 reads CASSLTSGEQETQYF. The CDR3 DNA reads as TGTGCCAGCAGCTTGACTAGCGGGGAGCAAGAGACCCAGTACTTC.

This sequence joins TRBV4-2 and TRBJ2-3; D might be TRBD2 (7 bases). Germline V gene data show CDR1 as LGHNA and CDR2 as YNFKEQ. V was cut by 3 bases and J by 3 bases, with 13 bases left in between. This CDR3 comprises 15 residues. The CDR3 nucleotides are TGTGCCAGCAGCCAGGCCGGGGGGCCAACAGATACGCAGTATTTT. This encodes CASSQAGGPTDTQYF.